This passage covers 27 T cell receptor beta chains from one sample sequenced in a study of blood T cell repertoires in COVID-19. Sequenced by immunoSEQ multiplex PCR; TCRdb stores in-frame clones only, minus some. The sample comprises fewer than 200,000 clones, under 80% of which are singletons, and roughly 3.1% rests with the top ten. Sample: peripheral blood. These receptors were collected from a man aged 65 to 85 with acute or convalescent COVID-19.

The genes are TRBV2 and TRBJ2-1; 8 bases match TRBD1. With 2 bases clipped from V and 9 bases from J, the junction kept 9 bases outside the gene matches. The CDR3 loop spans 15 amino acids. Germline V gene lookup returns CDR1 SNHLY and CDR2 FYNNEI. The CDR3 is CASSEQGASQGEQFF. The CDR3 DNA reads TGTGCCAGCAGTGAACAGGGGGCGAGTCAGGGTGAGCAGTTCTTC.

This clone was seen more than once but under ten times. The V gene is TRBV27, the J gene TRBJ2-7; D is unclear. Germline loops: CDR1 MNHEY, CDR2 SMNVEV (reference sequence). CDR3 length equals 13 residues. V shed 3 bases and J shed 3 bases, with 9 bases lying between them. The CDR3 nucleotides are TGTGCCAGCAGTTTTTCCGGCGGCTACGAGCAGTACTTC. Translated: CASSFSGGYEQYF.

The chain couples TRBV19 to TRBJ1-5, with 8 bases aligning to TRBD1. This CDR3 is built from 15 residues. Germline V gene sequence: CDR1 LNHDA, CDR2 SQIVND (reference sequence). V trimming: 5 bases; J trimming: 5 bases; junction bases outside the gene matches: 8. CDR3 DNA: TGTGCCAGTAGTCGGGGACAGGACTTCGATCAGCCCCAGCATTTT. This encodes CASSRGQDFDQPQHF.

The chain uses TRBV29-1 and TRBJ1-3; D may be TRBD1 (6 bases). V was cut by 4 bases and J by 0 bases, with 19 bases left in between. From germline, CDR1 is SQVTM and CDR2 ANQGSEA. The CDR3 length is 17 residues. DNA of the CDR3: TGCAGCGTTGGAACTCAGCAGGGGTTTTCCTCTGGAAACACCATATATTTT. Translated, it gives CSVGTQQGFSSGNTIYF.

Many counts were recorded for this clone. The genes are TRBV5-1 and TRBJ2-7; D gene ambiguous. This CDR3 has 15 residues. Trimming cost V 1 base and J 2 bases, with 13 bases left between them. Germline V gene data show CDR1 as SGHRS and CDR2 as YFSETQ. This chain's CDR3 is CASSLMVGRAYEQYF. As DNA, the CDR3 is TGCGCCAGCAGCTTGATGGTCGGTAGAGCCTACGAGCAGTACTTC.

This chain joins TRBV27 and TRBJ2-1; 10 nucleotides line up with TRBD1. Germline trimming cut 1 base from V and 12 bases from J; bases unmatched to any gene: 12. Germline V gene sequence: CDR1 MNHEY, CDR2 SMNVEV (reference sequence). The CDR3 is made up of 16 amino acids. The CDR3 region has the DNA TGTGCCAGCAGTTTATACCCAGCGGGACAGGGGATGGTGCAGTTCTTC. Protein: CASSLYPAGQGMVQFF.

CDR3 nucleotides: TGTGCCAGCAGTTCCGGGACAGCAACATTTGACGGCTACACCTTC. Protein product: CASSSGTATFDGYTF. The chain carries TRBV28 and TRBJ1-2; 7 bases line up with TRBD1. CDR1 and CDR2 (germline): MDHEN, SYDVKM. This CDR3 spans 15 amino acids. The V gene end was trimmed by 4 bases and the J gene end by 8 bases; junction bases not matched to a gene: 13.

Here the CDR3 reads CASSQGASIGNQPQHF. CDR3 nucleotides: TGTGCCAGCAGCCAGGGGGCTAGTATCGGCAATCAGCCCCAGCATTTT. This chain connects TRBV3-1 (or the pseudogene TRBV3-2) to TRBJ1-5; a possible D gene is TRBD1 (6 bases). The CDR3 length is 16 residues. Trimming stripped 3 bases from V and 2 bases from J, with 14 bases between. Germline V gene data show CDR1 as LGHDT and CDR2 as YNNKEL (reference sequence).

This clone was counted at least ten times. This rearrangement joins TRBV19 to TRBJ1-6; D not certain. Germline CDR1 is LNHDA and CDR2 is SQIVND (reference sequence). V lost 4 bases, J lost 10 bases, and 14 bases lay in between. This CDR3 spans 14 amino acids. The CDR3 coding sequence is TGTGCCAGTAGTACGGAGAGGGAGGTGTCACCCCTCCACTTT. The encoded protein is CASSTEREVSPLHF.

Only one count was recorded for this clone. This chain joins TRBV6-2 or TRBV6-3 and TRBJ2-7, with 7 bases matching TRBD1. The CDR3 has 16 amino acids. The germline CDR1 and CDR2 sequences are MNHEY and SVGEGT. J gave up 1 base and V 6 bases, and 12 bases lay outside the gene matches. The CDR3 nucleotides are TGTGCCAGCAGCCCCGTCCCGACAGGGCCGTCCTACGAGCAGTACTTC. Encoded protein: CASSPVPTGPSYEQYF.

The chain joins TRBV7-8 to TRBJ2-5; D unresolved. Germline-derived CDR1 and CDR2 are SGHVS and FQNEAQ. CDR3 length: 13 residues. The ends were cut back, 2 bases at V and 5 bases at J, with 9 bases in the middle. CDR3 DNA: TGTGCCAGCAGCTTAACCCCTCGGGAGACCCAGTACTTC. Protein: CASSLTPRETQYF.

This clone was found a few times. The rearrangement uses TRBV2 and TRBJ2-5; D is possibly TRBD1 (5 bases). V lost 5 bases, J lost 2 bases, and 15 bases lay in between. This CDR3 has 15 amino acids. Per the germline V gene, CDR1 is SNHLY and CDR2 is FYNNEI. The CDR3 loop reads CASSREIDRQETQYF. The CDR3 bases are TGTGCCAGCAGTAGAGAGATAGACAGACAAGAGACCCAGTACTTC.

The rearrangement links TRBV28 to TRBJ1-1; TRBD1 agrees at 11 bases. The germline V gene has CDR1 MDHEN and CDR2 SYDVKM. The junction had 4 bases not matched to a gene; V was cut back by 9 bases and J by 4 bases. The CDR3 runs to 13 residues. CDR3 bases: TGTGCCAGTCCGGGACAGGGGGGCACTGAAGCTTTCTTT. As protein: CASPGQGGTEAFF. Filled out from reference TRBV28 and TRBJ1-1, the complete variable domain reads DVKVTQSSRYLVKRTGEKVFLECVQDMDHENMFWYRQDPGLGLRLIYFSYDVKMKEKGDIPEGYSVSREKKERFSLILESASTNQTSMYLCASPGQGGTEAFFGQGTRLTVV.

The chain employs TRBV11-3 and TRBJ2-3; D is possibly TRBD2 (5 bases). Trimming removed 4 bases at V and 2 bases at J, with 16 bases between. CDR3 length equals 16 residues. The germline gives CDR1 SGHNT, CDR2 YENEEA. The CDR3 DNA reads as TGTGCCAGCAGCTCACCCGGGGTTTCAAACACAGATACGCAGTATTTT. Translated: CASSSPGVSNTDTQYF.

The rearrangement uses TRBV7-6 and TRBJ1-1; D is ambiguous. V was shortened by 2 bases and J by 8 bases, with 12 bases between the two germline ends. The length of the CDR3 is 13 residues. Germline CDR1 SGHVS, CDR2 FNYEAQ. CDR3 protein: CASSLLAVGEAFF. For the CDR3, the DNA is TGTGCCAGCAGCTTATTAGCTGTCGGCGAAGCTTTCTTT.

The CDR3 DNA follows: TGTGCCAGCAGTGAATGGGGTGGGGGGTCGGCCTCCTACGAGCAGTACTTC. Amino acids: CASSEWGGGSASYEQYF. The chain is built from TRBV25-1 and TRBJ2-7; TRBD2 might be the D (6 bases). V was trimmed by 1 base and J by 0 bases, leaving 16 bases between them. Germline values: CDR1 MGHDK, CDR2 SYGVNS. The CDR3 totals 17 residues.

The chain combines TRBV5-1 with TRBJ1-4; 9 bases line up with TRBD1. With V trimmed by 2 bases and J by 8 bases, 7 bases remained unmatched. The germline V gene encodes CDR1 SGHRS and CDR2 YFSETQ. This CDR3 comprises 15 residues. In DNA, the CDR3 is TGCGCCAGCAGCTTTGGGGACAGGGTGCGAGAAAAACTGTTTTTT. Translating it yields CASSFGDRVREKLFF.

The chain has TRBV24-1 and TRBJ2-1; tentative D call: TRBD1 (6 bases). In germline, CDR1 is KGHDR, CDR2 SFDVKD. There are 13 residues in the CDR3. V shed 7 bases and J shed 7 bases, with 13 bases lying between them. The CDR3, as DNA: TGTGCCACCAGCGATCACAGGGTAAATGAGCAGTTCTTC. Its protein is CATSDHRVNEQFF.

V usage is TRBV2 and J usage is TRBJ1-5; 12 bases align to TRBD1. With V trimmed by 8 bases and J by 6 bases, 5 bases remained unmatched. From germline, CDR1 is SNHLY and CDR2 FYNNEI. The CDR3 totals 14 residues. The CDR3 loop is CASGGTGGTQPQHF. The CDR3 nucleotides read TGTGCCAGCGGCGGGACAGGGGGCACTCAGCCCCAGCATTTT.

This clone was observed a single time. The chain recombines TRBV7-6 with TRBJ1-6; 8 bases line up with TRBD1. The CDR3 runs to 16 residues. The V segment lost 1 base and the J segment 5 bases; nucleotides outside the gene matches: 4. Germline CDR1 SGHVS, CDR2 FNYEAQ. CDR3 region: CASSLGSQGDNSPLHF. CDR3 nucleotide sequence: TGTGCCAGCAGCTTAGGGTCACAGGGGGATAATTCACCCCTCCACTTT.

This clone was observed a handful of times. The CDR3 DNA is TGTGCCTGGAGTGTAAGGACACCCTGGAGGGGCACCGGGGAGCTGTTTTTT. It yields the protein CAWSVRTPWRGTGELFF. This chain links TRBV30 with TRBJ2-2; the D gene is possibly TRBD2 (6 bases). Germline V gene sequence: CDR1 GTSNPN, CDR2 SVGIG (reference sequence). The germline V and J ends were trimmed by 0 bases and 4 bases, with 18 bases remaining between them. The CDR3 totals 17 residues. The full variable domain, with the rest looked up from reference TRBV30 and TRBJ2-2, is SQTIHQWPATLVQPVGSPLSLECTVEGTSNPNLYWYRQAAGRGLQLLFYSVGIGQISSEVPQNLSASRPQDRQFILSSKKLLLSDSGFYLCAWSVRTPWRGTGELFFGEGSRLTVL.

The chain carries TRBV5-1 and TRBJ2-1; possible D gene TRBD2, 7 bases. CDR3 length equals 15 residues. Trimming took off 4 bases at V and 9 bases at J, with 20 bases between the two ends. Germline V gene lookup returns CDR1 SGHRS and CDR2 YFSETQ. The CDR3 DNA reads as TGCGCCAGCAGCATCCTGGGGGGGCACTTGGCTGAGCAGTTCTTC. Amino acids: CASSILGGHLAEQFF. Combining the CDR3 with reference TRBV5-1 and TRBJ2-1 gives the whole variable domain KAGVTQTPRYLIKTRGQQVTLSCSPISGHRSVSWYQQTPGQGLQFLFEYFSETQRNKGNFPGRFSGRQFSNSRSEMNVSTLELGDSALYLCASSILGGHLAEQFFGPGTRLTVL.

The J gene is TRBJ1-1, the V gene TRBV7-9; D may be TRBD1 (5 bases). The germline V gene encodes CDR1 SEHNR and CDR2 FQNEAQ (reference sequence). The CDR3 has 15 amino acids. V was trimmed by 5 bases and J by 4 bases, leaving 17 bases between them. This CDR3 is CASSQERGRITEAFF. The CDR3 DNA is TGTGCCAGCAGCCAGGAACGGGGGAGGATCACTGAAGCTTTCTTT.

The J gene is TRBJ1-2, the V gene TRBV7-2, with D possibly matching TRBD1 (5 bases). The CDR3 has 14 residues. Germline assignment: CDR1 SGHTA and CDR2 FQGNSA. The ends were cut back, 5 bases at V and 8 bases at J, with 18 bases in the middle. The CDR3 nucleotides read TGTGCCAGCAGCCTCGACCCTAGGAGGGGAGGCTACACCTTC. This encodes CASSLDPRRGGYTF.

The CDR3 is CASGGQGNYGYTF. The CDR3, as DNA: TGTGCCAGCGGGGGACAGGGTAACTATGGCTACACCTTC. The genes are TRBV18 and TRBJ1-2, with 9 positions matching TRBD1. The CDR3 is 13 residues long. The germline CDR1 and CDR2 sequences are KGHSH and LQKENI. With V trimmed by 8 bases and J by 1 base, 2 bases remained unmatched. The full variable domain, with the rest looked up from reference TRBV18 and TRBJ1-2, is NAGVMQNPRHLVRRRGQEARLRCSPMKGHSHVYWYRQLPEEGLKFMVYLQKENIIDESGMPKERFSAEFPKEGPSILRIQQVVRGDSAAYFCASGGQGNYGYTFGSGTRLTVV.

The rearrangement links TRBV5-6 to TRBJ2-7; D remains unclear. Germline lookup yields CDR1 SGHDT and CDR2 YYEEEE. The length of the CDR3 is 12 residues. V lost 7 bases and J lost 6, with 14 bases in between. As DNA, the CDR3 is TGTGCCAGCGGGCAGTACGGTGGCGAGCAGTACTTC. Translation gives CASGQYGGEQYF.

The chain carries TRBV2 and TRBJ1-5; D is perhaps TRBD1 (6 bases). V was pared by 5 bases and J by 5 bases, with 16 bases between. The CDR3 loop spans 15 amino acids. CDR1 and CDR2 from the germline V gene are SNHLY and FYNNEI. In nucleotides, the CDR3 is TGTGCCAGCAGTTCCGGGACACAGAACCATCAGCCCCAGCATTTT. This sequence encodes CASSSGTQNHQPQHF.